The 24 T cell receptor beta chains presented below share a single source sample, sequenced in a study of T cell responses to AZD1222 COVID-19 vaccine. This table comes from immunoSEQ multiplex PCR, and its TCRdb copy is limited to in-frame clones, with some not included. The data contain fewer than 150,000 clones, roughly 86% of them singletons. Here the sequenced sample was peripheral blood, taken on day 0 of AZD1222 vaccination. The receptors stem from an adult in good health.

This rearrangement joins TRBV10-2 to TRBJ2-5, with D perhaps being TRBD1 or TRBD2 (5 bases each). The CDR3 covers 15 residues. Germline V gene sequence: CDR1 WSHSY, CDR2 SAAADI. V gave up 0 bases and J gave up 5 bases, with 13 bases separating them. CDR3 sequence: CASSESEGTVETQYF. The CDR3 DNA follows: TGCGCCAGCAGTGAGTCCGAGGGGACGGTGGAGACCCAGTACTTC.

The chain uses TRBV24-1 and TRBJ2-5; the match to TRBD2 covers 7 bases. Germline CDR1 is KGHDR and CDR2 is SFDVKD. This CDR3 has 11 residues. The CDR3 spells CASGYGETQYF. The CDR3 coding sequence is TGTGCTAGCGGGTACGGAGAGACCCAGTACTTC.

The chain couples TRBV7-7 to TRBJ2-5; 8 nucleotides line up with TRBD1. The germline V gene has CDR1 SSHAT and CDR2 FNYEAQ (reference sequence). J was trimmed by 2 bases and V by 3 bases; bases with no gene match: 5. There are 15 residues in the CDR3. CDR3: CASSFGQGRQETQYF. The CDR3 DNA is TGTGCCAGCAGCTTCGGACAGGGCCGGCAAGAGACCCAGTACTTC.

The chain couples TRBV4-1 to TRBJ2-7; 8 positions agree with TRBD1. This CDR3 has 17 amino acids. Germline-derived CDR1 and CDR2 are MGHRA and YSYEKL. V trimming: 0 bases; J trimming: 2 bases; junction bases outside the gene matches: 9. The CDR3 reads CASSQDVIGQGTYEQYF. CDR3 sequence (DNA): TGCGCCAGCAGCCAAGATGTAATCGGACAGGGTACCTACGAGCAGTACTTC.

The chain employs TRBV27 and TRBJ1-5, with a possible D match to TRBD1 (5 bases). This CDR3 has 16 amino acids. Deletions cut 2 bases from V and 0 bases from J, with 11 bases between. CDR1 and CDR2 from the germline V gene are MNHEY and SMNVEV (reference sequence). CDR3 DNA: TGTGCCAGCAGTTTAGGGGCGGGATATAGCAATCAGCCCCAGCATTTT. Translating gives CASSLGAGYSNQPQHF.

V gene TRBV7-9 combines with J gene TRBJ2-6; no clear D gene. CDR3 length: 15 amino acids. Between the trimmed V and J ends, which lost 3 bases and 0 bases, there was a span of 6 bases. Germline values: CDR1 SEHNR, CDR2 FQNEAQ (reference sequence). The CDR3 nucleotides read TGTGCCAGCAGCTTTTCAGTCTCTGGGGCCAACGTCCTGACTTTC. It is translated as CASSFSVSGANVLTF.

The chain has TRBV5-1 and TRBJ2-3; TRBD2 matches at 12 bases. Germline trimming cut 1 base from V and 4 bases from J; bases unmatched to any gene: 1. The CDR3 totals 15 residues. CDR1 SGHRS and CDR2 YFSETQ come from the germline V gene. CDR3 sequence: CASSLPSGGADTQYF. As DNA, the CDR3 is TGCGCCAGCAGCTTGCCTAGCGGGGGGGCAGATACGCAGTATTTT. Using reference TRBV5-1 and TRBJ2-3 for the parts outside the CDR3, the full variable domain is KAGVTQTPRYLIKTRGQQVTLSCSPISGHRSVSWYQQTPGQGLQFLFEYFSETQRNKGNFPGRFSGRQFSNSRSEMNVSTLELGDSALYLCASSLPSGGADTQYFGPGTRLTVL.

This chain uses TRBV7-9 with TRBJ2-7; 8 positions agree with TRBD1. Trimming cost V 1 base and J 5 bases; bases outside gene matches: 7. The CDR3 length is 15 residues. The germline V gene encodes CDR1 SEHNR and CDR2 FQNEAQ (reference sequence). Written as DNA, the CDR3 is TGTGCCAGCAGCTTAGGACTCGGCAGGGGGCACGAGCAGTACTTC. Its protein is CASSLGLGRGHEQYF.

The V and J genes are TRBV5-1 and TRBJ2-1; 7 positions match TRBD2. The CDR3 is 15 amino acids. Germline CDR1 and CDR2: SGHRS and YFSETQ. J was trimmed by 5 bases and V by 5 bases; bases with no gene match: 10. The DNA of the CDR3 is TGCGCCAGCAGAGATGGGGCTAGCGGCCACAATGAGCAGTTCTTC. Translated, it gives CASRDGASGHNEQFF. The whole variable domain, remainder taken from reference TRBV5-1 and TRBJ2-1, is KAGVTQTPRYLIKTRGQQVTLSCSPISGHRSVSWYQQTPGQGLQFLFEYFSETQRNKGNFPGRFSGRQFSNSRSEMNVSTLELGDSALYLCASRDGASGHNEQFFGPGTRLTVL.

The chain uses TRBV10-3 and TRBJ2-7, with 7 bases aligning to TRBD1. J was trimmed by 3 bases and V by 0 bases; bases with no gene match: 8. The germline V gene has CDR1 ENHRY and CDR2 SYGVKD. This CDR3 has 16 amino acids. The CDR3 DNA sequence: TGTGCCATCAGTGAGTCCCCGGGACAGCTCAACTACGAGCAGTACTTC. Its protein is CAISESPGQLNYEQYF.

The rearrangement uses TRBV11-2 and TRBJ2-6; D assignment may be TRBD1 or TRBD2 (5 bases each). The ends were cut back, 5 bases at V and 2 bases at J, with 13 bases in the middle. The CDR3 loop spans 16 amino acids. Germline loops: CDR1 SGHAT, CDR2 FQNNGV. CDR3 DNA: TGTGCCAGCAGCCCCACGGTGGGGGCTGGGGCCAACGTCCTGACTTTC. Translation: CASSPTVGAGANVLTF.

The chain uses TRBV7-8 and TRBJ2-1, with D tentatively TRBD2 (6 bases). This CDR3 is 14 amino acids long. V lost 8 bases and J 6 bases, leaving 17 bases between the germline ends. Germline V gene lookup returns CDR1 SGHVS and CDR2 FQNEAQ. The CDR3 region has the DNA TGTGCCAGCGGTCGAGGCGGGGTGGGCAATGAGCAGTTCTTC. Its translation: CASGRGGVGNEQFF.

CDR3 in amino acids: CASQTPGQGRGYTF. CDR3 nucleotides: TGTGCCAGCCAGACACCGGGACAGGGGAGGGGCTACACCTTC. The V gene is TRBV28, the J gene TRBJ1-2, with TRBD1 matching over 10 bases. CDR1 MDHEN and CDR2 SYDVKM come from the germline V gene. The CDR3 totals 14 residues. Trimming at V came to 8 bases and at J to 8 bases, leaving 11 bases not matched to a gene.

This rearrangement joins TRBV6-5 to TRBJ2-7; TRBD2 aligns across 8 bases. The CDR3 is made up of 16 amino acids. CDR1 is MNHEY, CDR2 SVGAGI, per germline. V dropped 2 bases and J dropped 2; count of bases not matched to a gene: 8. The CDR3 coding sequence is TGTGCCAGCAGTTACCCCACAGCGGGAGTCCCCTACGAGCAGTACTTC. The encoded protein is CASSYPTAGVPYEQYF.

V and J are TRBV28 and TRBJ2-7, with D tentatively TRBD2 (6 bases). Germline V gene sequence: CDR1 MDHEN, CDR2 SYDVKM. V shed 6 bases and J shed 3 bases, with 12 bases lying between them. There are 13 residues in the CDR3. The CDR3 sequence is CASRSGGDYEQYF. DNA of the CDR3: TGTGCCAGCAGATCTGGCGGGGACTACGAGCAGTACTTC.

The V gene is TRBV11-2, the J gene TRBJ1-2; TRBD1 agrees at 7 bases. This CDR3 contains 13 residues. J gave up 7 bases and V 5 bases, and 7 bases lay outside the gene matches. Germline loops: CDR1 SGHAT, CDR2 FQNNGV. CDR3 residues: CASSQQGTGGYTF. In nucleotides, the CDR3 is TGTGCCAGCAGCCAACAGGGGACTGGTGGCTACACCTTC.

This chain links TRBV28 with TRBJ2-3, with D possibly being TRBD2 (6 bases). Looked up from germline, CDR1 is MDHEN and CDR2 is SYDVKM. Trimming cost V 5 bases and J 1 base, with 16 bases left between them. This CDR3 has 16 residues. The CDR3 is CASSPLGLFGTDTQYF. CDR3 bases: TGTGCCAGCAGTCCACTAGGACTATTTGGCACAGATACGCAGTATTTT.

V gene TRBV12-3 or TRBV12-4 combines with J gene TRBJ1-1; no clear D. CDR3 length equals 12 residues. V dropped 6 bases and J dropped 7 bases, with 12 bases sitting between them. CDR3 protein: CASSPWRNEAFF. For the CDR3, the DNA is TGTGCCAGCAGCCCATGGCGGAATGAAGCTTTCTTT.

The chain links TRBV19 to TRBJ1-3; D call uncertain. This CDR3 comprises 10 residues. Trimming stripped 9 bases from V and 4 bases from J, with 4 bases between. Germline assignment: CDR1 LNHDA and CDR2 SQIVND (reference sequence). This chain's CDR3 is CASQGNTIYF. The CDR3 DNA reads TGTGCCAGCCAGGGAAACACCATATATTTT.

This chain links TRBV2 with TRBJ2-3; TRBD2 agrees at 7 bases. V shed 6 bases and J 0 bases; nucleotides not matched to a gene: 6. CDR1 SNHLY and CDR2 FYNNEI come from the germline V gene. The CDR3 runs to 15 residues. CDR3 sequence: CASRGTSVSTDTQYF. CDR3 in DNA: TGTGCCAGCAGGGGCACTAGCGTTAGCACAGATACGCAGTATTTT.

The rearrangement links TRBV3-1 (or the pseudogene TRBV3-2) to TRBJ2-7; possibly TRBD1 for D (5 bases). In germline, CDR1 is LGHDT, CDR2 YNNKEL (reference sequence). This CDR3 has 16 residues. Trimming took off 4 bases at V and 4 bases at J, with 20 bases between the two ends. CDR3 amino acids: CASSPTGREIWYEQYF. CDR3 DNA: TGTGCCAGCAGCCCGACGGGCAGGGAAATTTGGTACGAGCAGTACTTC.

This clone showed up just once. This chain uses TRBV28 with TRBJ2-5; D possibly uses TRBD1 or TRBD2 (5 bases each). The CDR3 is 14 amino acids. V was pared by 5 bases and J by 7 bases, with 17 bases between. Germline CDR1 is MDHEN and CDR2 is SYDVKM. The CDR3 reads CASSPQTGGATQYF. The CDR3, as DNA: TGTGCCAGCAGTCCCCAGACTGGGGGTGCGACCCAGTACTTC.

This clone was picked up one time. The rearrangement links TRBV4-1 to TRBJ2-1; D may correspond to TRBD1 or TRBD2 (5 bases each). This CDR3 contains 15 residues. Germline lookup yields CDR1 MGHRA and CDR2 YSYEKL. The germline V and J ends were trimmed by 0 bases and 2 bases, with 8 bases remaining between them. The DNA of the CDR3 is TGCGCCAGCAGCCAAGACAGGGACCCCTACAATGAGCAGTTCTTC. Protein product: CASSQDRDPYNEQFF.

The chain has TRBV6-5 and TRBJ1-6; D uncertain. CDR3 size: 13 residues. Germline lookup yields CDR1 MNHEY and CDR2 SVGAGI. Between the trimmed V and J ends, which lost 2 bases and 7 bases, there was a span of 6 bases. The CDR3 coding sequence is TGTGCCAGCAGTTACAGGGTGAATTCACCCCTCCACTTT. Protein product: CASSYRVNSPLHF.